The 16 T cell receptor beta chains reported below all come from one sample, sequenced in a study of cytomegalovirus exposure and HLA in healthy donors. The primer mix had 60 Vbeta and 13 Jbeta primers. The assay was immunoSEQ multiplex PCR, and TCRdb's table has in-frame clones only and misses some. The sample lists roughly 90,000 clones, approximately 90% occurring once. The sequencing input was PBMCs. These TCRs come from a man between 18 and 35 years old in good health and CMV-seronegative.

V usage is TRBV28 and J usage is TRBJ2-1; 12 bases are shared with TRBD2. This CDR3 has 18 amino acids. Germline V gene data show CDR1 as MDHEN and CDR2 as SYDVKM. V gave up 6 bases and J gave up 0 bases; unmatched junction bases: 9. The CDR3 loop reads CASSLRTSGTSSYNEQFF. The CDR3 nucleotides are TGTGCCAGCAGCCTAAGGACTAGCGGGACGAGCTCCTACAATGAGCAGTTCTTC. Supplemented by reference TRBV28 and TRBJ2-1, the full variable domain reads DVKVTQSSRYLVKRTGEKVFLECVQDMDHENMFWYRQDPGLGLRLIYFSYDVKMKEKGDIPEGYSVSREKKERFSLILESASTNQTSMYLCASSLRTSGTSSYNEQFFGPGTRLTVL.

V is TRBV11-2 and J is TRBJ2-1; no firm D call. This CDR3 is 18 amino acids long. CDR1 SGHAT and CDR2 FQNNGV come from the germline V gene. V lost 5 bases to trimming and J lost 6 bases, with 26 bases between them. As DNA, the CDR3 is TGTGCCAGCAGCCCCTATAAGACGAGGCGGCCCAACCTCAATGAGCAGTTCTTC. It specifies CASSPYKTRRPNLNEQFF. The entire variable domain, with the rest obtained from reference TRBV11-2 and TRBJ2-1, is as follows: EAGVAQSPRYKIIEKRQSVAFWCNPISGHATLYWYQQILGQGPKLLIQFQNNGVVDDSQLPKDRFSAERLKGVDSTLKIQPAKLEDSAVYLCASSPYKTRRPNLNEQFFGPGTRLTVL.

The chain employs TRBV7-6 and TRBJ2-1; 10 bases fit TRBD2. The length of the CDR3 is 15 residues. Germline trimming cut 5 bases from V and 0 bases from J; bases unmatched to any gene: 1. Germline V gene data show CDR1 as SGHVS and CDR2 as FNYEAQ. The CDR3 region is CASSPSGSSYNEQFF. CDR3 bases: TGTGCCAGCAGCCCTAGCGGGAGCTCCTACAATGAGCAGTTCTTC.

This chain links TRBV9 with TRBJ2-1; the match to TRBD1 covers 10 bases. CDR1 and CDR2 from the germline V gene are SGDLS and YYNGEE. The CDR3 is 16 residues long. The trim removed 0 bases at V and 9 bases at J, leaving 9 bases unmatched. The CDR3 nucleotides read TGTGCCAGCAGCGTAGCCGGGACAGGGGTTTTCAGTGAGCAGTTCTTC. Translation: CASSVAGTGVFSEQFF.

J is TRBJ2-7 and V is TRBV9, with 12 nucleotides matching TRBD2. V dropped 4 bases and J dropped 3; count of bases not matched to a gene: 5. The CDR3 consists of 15 residues. Germline V gives CDR1 SGDLS, CDR2 YYNGEE. The DNA for the CDR3 is TGTGCCAGCAGCCCAAGGACTAGCGGGAACTACGAGCAGTACTTC. Residues: CASSPRTSGNYEQYF.

V is TRBV28 and J is TRBJ2-3; the D gene is possibly TRBD2 (6 bases). The V end lost 8 bases, the J end lost 3 bases, and 18 bases lay between the germline ends. CDR3 length: 15 residues. Germline CDR1 reads MDHEN; CDR2 reads SYDVKM. CDR3 in amino acids: CASSALLAKTDTQYF. The CDR3 DNA sequence: TGTGCCAGCTCCGCCCTCCTAGCGAAAACAGATACGCAGTATTTT.

The genes are TRBV5-4 and TRBJ2-1; 9 bases line up with TRBD1. This CDR3 is 18 amino acids long. Trimming took 2 bases from V and 3 from J; bases not matched to a gene: 12. Per the germline V gene, CDR1 is SGHNT and CDR2 is YYREEE (reference sequence). CDR3 nucleotides: TGTGCCAGCAGCTTAGACCCGCCGGGACAGGGAAACTACAATGAGCAGTTCTTC. Its protein is CASSLDPPGQGNYNEQFF.

This clone was seen only once. The chain carries TRBV9 and TRBJ2-1; 8 bases are a match to TRBD1. This CDR3 has 14 amino acids. Germline CDR1 reads SGDLS; CDR2 reads YYNGEE. With V trimmed by 4 bases and J by 7 bases, 7 bases remained unmatched. The chain's CDR3 is CASSPGQGRNEQFF. Here the CDR3 DNA reads TGTGCCAGCAGCCCCGGACAGGGCCGGAATGAGCAGTTCTTC.

The chain has TRBV28 and TRBJ2-2; the D gene is possibly TRBD2 (5 bases). Germline V CDR1 and CDR2: MDHEN, SYDVKM. V was cut by 2 bases and J by 9 bases, with 10 bases left in between. The CDR3 runs 13 residues. For the CDR3, the DNA is TGTGCCAGCAGTTTACGGTCGGGGAGGGAGCTGTTTTTT. Its translation is CASSLRSGRELFF. The variable domain in full, completed from reference TRBV28 and TRBJ2-2, reads DVKVTQSSRYLVKRTGEKVFLECVQDMDHENMFWYRQDPGLGLRLIYFSYDVKMKEKGDIPEGYSVSREKKERFSLILESASTNQTSMYLCASSLRSGRELFFGEGSRLTVL.

The rearrangement uses TRBV28 and TRBJ1-4; 7 bases agree with TRBD1. This CDR3 is 14 amino acids long. V lost 5 bases, J lost 7 bases, and 7 bases stayed unmatched. Germline V gene sequence: CDR1 MDHEN, CDR2 SYDVKM. The CDR3 nucleotides read TGTGCCAGCAGTCTGACAGGGTTTGGTGAAAAACTGTTTTTT. It encodes CASSLTGFGEKLFF. The entire variable domain, with the rest obtained from reference TRBV28 and TRBJ1-4, is as follows: DVKVTQSSRYLVKRTGEKVFLECVQDMDHENMFWYRQDPGLGLRLIYFSYDVKMKEKGDIPEGYSVSREKKERFSLILESASTNQTSMYLCASSLTGFGEKLFFGSGTQLSVL.

Remarks on this clone: Additional DNA sequences in this sample encode the identical CDR3. The chain recombines TRBV7-3 with TRBJ1-1, with 9 positions matching TRBD1. Germline lookup yields CDR1 SGHTA and CDR2 FQGTGA. After removal of 3 bases from V and 4 bases from J, the junction contained 0 bases not matched to a gene. There are 13 residues in the CDR3. The CDR3 region is CASSLTGGTEAFF. CDR3 nucleotides: TGTGCCAGCAGCTTGACAGGGGGCACTGAAGCTTTCTTT.

The chain recombines TRBV29-1 with TRBJ2-2; unclear D gene. This CDR3 contains 11 residues. Germline values: CDR1 SQVTM, CDR2 ANQGSEA. V dropped 4 bases and J dropped 6 bases, with 6 bases sitting between them. The CDR3 sequence is CSVGIPGELFF. The CDR3 DNA sequence: TGCAGCGTTGGTATCCCCGGGGAGCTGTTTTTT.

This chain joins TRBV28 and TRBJ1-5, with D possibly matching TRBD1 (5 bases). Germline V gives CDR1 MDHEN, CDR2 SYDVKM. Trimming pared 1 base from V and 2 bases from J, leaving 6 bases between. This CDR3 comprises 14 residues. The CDR3: CASSLLGGNQPQHF. The CDR3 DNA is TGTGCCAGCAGTTTATTAGGGGGCAATCAGCCCCAGCATTTT.

V and J are TRBV29-1 and TRBJ2-1; TRBD2 matches 8 bases. J was trimmed by 7 bases and V by 1 base; bases with no gene match: 6. CDR3 length: 14 residues. Germline V gives CDR1 SQVTM, CDR2 ANQGSEA. The CDR3 sequence is CSVEGREGENEQFF. The DNA for the CDR3 is TGCAGCGTTGAAGGACGGGAGGGTGAAAATGAGCAGTTCTTC.

The gene calls are TRBV25-1 and TRBJ2-5; TRBD2 aligns across 8 bases. The J call could be wrong; TRBJ2-7 is a better fit for the DNA end. CDR1 and CDR2 (germline): MGHDK, SYGVNS. CDR3 length: 14 amino acids. This chain's CDR3 is CASSRAGVGHEQYF. The CDR3 DNA is TGTGCCAGCAGTCGAGCGGGAGTTGGGCACGAGCAGTACTTC.

This chain uses TRBV28 with TRBJ2-7, with 10 nucleotides matching TRBD2. V lost 7 bases and J lost 7; bases outside the gene matches: 19. This CDR3 region has 17 residues. Germline values: CDR1 MDHEN, CDR2 SYDVKM. The CDR3 DNA follows: TGTGCCAGCACCAGACCCCTCGGGGGAGCGGGAGGGCGGGAGCAGTACTTC. Amino acids: CASTRPLGGAGGREQYF.